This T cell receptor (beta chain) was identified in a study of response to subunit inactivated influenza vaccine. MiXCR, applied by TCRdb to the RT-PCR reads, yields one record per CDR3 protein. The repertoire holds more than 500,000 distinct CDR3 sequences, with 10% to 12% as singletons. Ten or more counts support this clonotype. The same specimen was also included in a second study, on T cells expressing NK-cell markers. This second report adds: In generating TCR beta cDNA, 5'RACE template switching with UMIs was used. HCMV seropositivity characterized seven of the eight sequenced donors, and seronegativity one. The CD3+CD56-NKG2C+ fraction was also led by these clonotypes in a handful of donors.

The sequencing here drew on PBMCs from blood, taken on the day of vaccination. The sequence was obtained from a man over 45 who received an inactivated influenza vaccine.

The CDR3 protein is CASSYSGQPLYEQYF. CDR3 nucleotide sequence: TGTGCCAGCAGTTACTCGGGACAACCGCTTTACGAGCAGTACTTC. The rearrangement joins TRBV6-2 or TRBV6-3 to TRBJ2-7, with a weak D call TRBD1 (6 bases). Germline CDR1 and CDR2: MNHEY and SVGEGT. The CDR3 extends over 15 amino acids. V was pared by 0 bases and J by 4 bases, with 13 bases between.